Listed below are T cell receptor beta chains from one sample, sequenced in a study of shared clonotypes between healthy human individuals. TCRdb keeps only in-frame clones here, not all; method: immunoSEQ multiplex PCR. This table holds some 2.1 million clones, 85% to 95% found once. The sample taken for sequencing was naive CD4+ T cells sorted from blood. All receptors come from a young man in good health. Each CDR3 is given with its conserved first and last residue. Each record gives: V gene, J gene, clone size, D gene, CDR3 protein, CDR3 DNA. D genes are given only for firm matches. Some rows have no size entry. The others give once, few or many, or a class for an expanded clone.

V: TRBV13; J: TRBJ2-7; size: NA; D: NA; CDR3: CASSLRQGTSSEQYF; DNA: TGTGCCAGCAGCTTAAGGCAGGGAACAAGCTCCGAGCAGTACTTC
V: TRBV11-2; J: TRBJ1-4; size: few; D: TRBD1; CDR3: CASSLQGTATEKLFF; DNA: TGTGCCAGCAGCCTCCAGGGGACAGCGACTGAAAAACTGTTTTTT
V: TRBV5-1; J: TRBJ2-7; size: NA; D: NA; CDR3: CASSQVSGLSYEQYF; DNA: TGCGCCAGCAGCCAAGTTTCAGGGCTGTCCTACGAGCAGTACTTC
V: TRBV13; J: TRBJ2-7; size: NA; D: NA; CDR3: CASSLIARQTSYEQYF; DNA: TGTGCCAGCAGCTTGATAGCGAGACAAACCTCCTACGAGCAGTACTTC
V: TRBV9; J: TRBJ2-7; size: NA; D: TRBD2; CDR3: CASSPPLAAASYEQYF; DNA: TGTGCCAGCAGCCCTCCTCTAGCGGCCGCTTCCTACGAGCAGTACTTC
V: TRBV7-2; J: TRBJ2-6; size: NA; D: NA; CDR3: CASSTSWAGANVLTF; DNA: TGTGCCAGCAGCACCTCCTGGGCTGGGGCCAACGTCCTGACTTTC
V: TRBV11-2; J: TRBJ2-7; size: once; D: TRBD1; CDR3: CASSFDRDSYEQYF; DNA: TGTGCCAGCAGCTTTGACAGGGATTCCTACGAGCAGTACTTC
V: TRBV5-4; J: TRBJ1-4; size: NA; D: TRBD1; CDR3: CASSVKDRFLEKLFF; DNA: TGTGCCAGCAGCGTAAAGGACAGGTTCTTGGAAAAACTGTTTTTT
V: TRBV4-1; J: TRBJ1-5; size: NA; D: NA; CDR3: CASSQESPGRNQPQHF; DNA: TGCGCCAGCAGCCAAGAGTCGCCAGGGAGGAATCAGCCCCAGCATTTT
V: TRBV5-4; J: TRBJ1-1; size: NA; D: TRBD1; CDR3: CASSPRTGSGGTEAFF; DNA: TGTGCCAGCAGCCCACGGACAGGCTCGGGAGGCACTGAAGCTTTCTTT
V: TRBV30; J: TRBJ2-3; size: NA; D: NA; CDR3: CAWSGGTSTDTQYF; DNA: TGTGCCTGGAGTGGGGGTACTAGCACAGATACGCAGTATTTT
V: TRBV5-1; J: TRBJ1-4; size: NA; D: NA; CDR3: CASSVLQGSEKLFF; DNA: TGCGCCAGCAGCGTTCTTCAGGGGAGTGAAAAACTGTTTTTT
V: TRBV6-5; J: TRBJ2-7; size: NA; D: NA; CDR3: CASSLIGGAPYEQYF; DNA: TGTGCCAGCAGCCTGATAGGGGGGGCCCCCTACGAGCAGTACTTC
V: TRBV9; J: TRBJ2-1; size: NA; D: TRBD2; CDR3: CASSVLAGGSFNEQFF; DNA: TGTGCCAGCAGCGTTTTAGCGGGAGGAAGCTTTAATGAGCAGTTCTTC
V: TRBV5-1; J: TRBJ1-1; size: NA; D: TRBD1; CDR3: CASSGKPGQGFEAFF; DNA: TGCGCCAGCAGCGGTAAACCGGGACAGGGTTTCGAAGCTTTCTTT
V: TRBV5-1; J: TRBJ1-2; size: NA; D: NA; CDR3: CASSLSEPSLFIGGYTF; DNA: TGCGCCAGCAGCTTGAGCGAACCTTCCCTATTCATTGGTGGCTACACCTTC
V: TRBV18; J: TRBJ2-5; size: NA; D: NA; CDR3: CASSRTSSGIRETQYF; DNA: TGTGCCAGCTCGCGTACGTCCTCGGGGATTCGAGAGACCCAGTACTTC
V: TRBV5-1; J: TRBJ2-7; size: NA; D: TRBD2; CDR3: CASSPGLAEAYEQYF; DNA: TGCGCCAGCAGCCCGGGACTAGCGGAGGCCTACGAGCAGTACTTC
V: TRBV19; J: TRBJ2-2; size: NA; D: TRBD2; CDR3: CASSPRVLAGRDGELFF; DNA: TGTGCCAGTAGCCCTAGGGTACTAGCGGGAAGAGACGGGGAGCTGTTTTTT
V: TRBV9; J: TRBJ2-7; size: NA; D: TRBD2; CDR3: CASSVGERGDYEQYF; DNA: TGTGCCAGCAGCGTAGGTGAGCGGGGGGACTACGAGCAGTACTTC
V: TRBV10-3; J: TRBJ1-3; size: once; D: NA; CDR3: CAISDRGSGNTIYF; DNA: TGTGCCATCAGTGACCGAGGAAGTGGAAACACCATATATTTT
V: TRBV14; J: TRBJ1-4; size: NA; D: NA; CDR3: CASRRGTNEKLFF; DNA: TGTGCCAGCAGGCGGGGGACTAATGAAAAACTGTTTTTT
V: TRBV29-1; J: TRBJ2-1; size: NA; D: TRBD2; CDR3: CSVDGLADEQFF; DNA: TGCAGCGTTGACGGACTAGCGGATGAGCAGTTCTTC
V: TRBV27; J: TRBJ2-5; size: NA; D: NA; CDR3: CASSLGRTLQEETQYF; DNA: TGTGCCAGCAGTTTAGGTAGGACCCTTCAAGAAGAGACCCAGTACTTC
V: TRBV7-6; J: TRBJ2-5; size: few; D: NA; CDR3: CASSVSLEETQYF; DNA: TGTGCCAGCAGCGTTTCCTTGGAGGAGACCCAGTACTTC
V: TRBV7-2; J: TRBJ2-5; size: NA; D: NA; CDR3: CASSSFPLEETQYF; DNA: TGTGCCAGCAGCTCCTTTCCCCTAGAGGAGACCCAGTACTTC
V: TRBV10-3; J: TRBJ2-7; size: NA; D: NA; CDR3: CAISESRDGTYEQYF; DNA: TGTGCCATCAGTGAGTCGAGGGACGGCACCTACGAGCAGTACTTC
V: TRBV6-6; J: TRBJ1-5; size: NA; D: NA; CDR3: CASSYTTGDQPQHF; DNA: TGTGCCAGCAGTTACACGACAGGAGATCAGCCCCAGCATTTT
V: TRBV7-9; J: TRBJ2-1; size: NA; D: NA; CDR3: CASSLGATSEQFF; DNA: TGTGCCAGCAGCTTAGGGGCTACAAGTGAGCAGTTCTTC
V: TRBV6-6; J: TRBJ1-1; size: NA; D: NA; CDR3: CASSLKIELQGGGAFF; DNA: TGTGCCAGCAGCCTAAAAATCGAGCTACAGGGTGGTGGGGCTTTCTTT
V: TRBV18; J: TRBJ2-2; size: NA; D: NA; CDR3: CASSPVGRQGTGELFF; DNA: TGTGCCAGCTCACCGGTGGGTCGACAAGGGACCGGGGAGCTGTTTTTT
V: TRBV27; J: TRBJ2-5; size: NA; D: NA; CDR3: CASSLWGAGAQYF; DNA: TGTGCCAGCAGTTTATGGGGCGCCGGGGCCCAGTACTTC
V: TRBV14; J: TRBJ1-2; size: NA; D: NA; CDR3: CASSKAPTSYTF; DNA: TGTGCCAGCAGCAAGGCACCCACGAGCTACACCTTC
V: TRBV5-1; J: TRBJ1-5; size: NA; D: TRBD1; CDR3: CASSSGTENQPQHF; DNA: TGCGCCAGCAGCTCCGGGACAGAGAATCAGCCCCAGCATTTT
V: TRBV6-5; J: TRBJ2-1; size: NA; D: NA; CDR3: CASSPPRGREFF; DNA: TGTGCCAGCAGCCCCCCGCGGGGACGTGAGTTCTTC
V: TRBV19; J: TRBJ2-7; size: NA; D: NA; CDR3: CASSIAQGPYEQYF; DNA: TGTGCCAGTAGTATAGCTCAGGGGCCCTACGAGCAGTACTTC
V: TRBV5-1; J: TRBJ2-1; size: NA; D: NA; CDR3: CASSFGLGADEQFF; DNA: TGCGCCAGCAGCTTCGGACTTGGGGCCGATGAGCAGTTCTTC
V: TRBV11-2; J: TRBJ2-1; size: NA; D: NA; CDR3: CASSSIQDYNEQFF; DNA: TGTGCCAGCAGCTCTATACAGGACTACAATGAGCAGTTCTTC
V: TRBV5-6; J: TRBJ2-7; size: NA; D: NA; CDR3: CASSTISGAGYYEQYF; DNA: TGTGCCAGCAGCACGATAAGCGGTGCCGGATACTACGAGCAGTACTTC
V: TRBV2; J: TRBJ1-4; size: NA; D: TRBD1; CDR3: CASSDGRGPTNEKLFF; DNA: TGTGCCAGCAGTGACGGCAGGGGGCCAACTAATGAAAAACTGTTTTTT
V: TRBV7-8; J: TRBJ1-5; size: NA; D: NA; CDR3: CASTPGRAERNQPQHF; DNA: TGTGCCAGCACCCCAGGGAGGGCAGAGAGAAATCAGCCCCAGCATTTT
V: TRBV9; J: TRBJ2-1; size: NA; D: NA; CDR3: CASSSLISYNEQFF; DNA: TGTGCCAGCAGCTCACTGATTTCCTACAATGAGCAGTTCTTC
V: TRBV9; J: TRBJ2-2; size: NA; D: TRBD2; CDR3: CASSVWASGAGELFF; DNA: TGTGCCAGCAGCGTATGGGCTAGCGGTGCCGGGGAGCTGTTTTTT
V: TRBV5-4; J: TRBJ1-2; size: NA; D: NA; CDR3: CASSKIDSFDGYTF; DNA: TGTGCCAGCAGCAAAATCGACAGCTTCGATGGCTACACCTTC
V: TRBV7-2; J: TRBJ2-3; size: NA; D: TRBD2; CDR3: CASSLGLAGGPDTQYF; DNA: TGTGCCAGCAGCTTGGGACTAGCGGGGGGGCCAGATACGCAGTATTTT
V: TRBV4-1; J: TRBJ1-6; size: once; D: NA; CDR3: CASSQGPWRENNSPLHF; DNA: TGCGCCAGCAGCCAGGGCCCCTGGCGGGAAAATAATTCACCCCTCCACTTT